This T cell receptor (beta chain) was identified during a study of OX40 agonist ivuxolimab in advanced cancers. Study-wide background: Ivuxolimab, an antibody that agonizes OX40 (CD134), was administered to the patients. Partial responses occurred in Three dose-escalation patients, one with hepatocellular carcinoma and two with cutaneous melanoma. The study, taken as a whole, reports: Among the least clonally expanded were partial responders at 0.1-3.0 mg/kg. Both CD4+ and CD8+ T cell populations in blood had undergone clonal expansion by week 6 at 0.1 to 3.0 mg/kg.

Generated by immunoSEQ multiplex PCR, the TCRdb table keeps only in-frame clones and is missing some. Here the sample spans roughly 70,000 clones, roughly 85% being singletons. Notes on this clone: The antigen remains unidentified.

This CDR3 is 15 amino acids long. The chain couples TRBV21-1 to TRBJ1-2. TRBV21-1 is noted as a pseudogene. This specimen consisted of CD4+ or CD8+ T cells sorted from blood, obtained in a trial of the OX40 agonist ivuxolimab. The source is an adult with an advanced solid tumor such as melanoma, head and neck, liver or kidney cancer. The DNA of the CDR3 is TGTGCCAGCAGCAAACCGACCCGTTGGGACTATGGCTACACCTTC. Amino acid sequence: CASSKPTRWDYGYTF.